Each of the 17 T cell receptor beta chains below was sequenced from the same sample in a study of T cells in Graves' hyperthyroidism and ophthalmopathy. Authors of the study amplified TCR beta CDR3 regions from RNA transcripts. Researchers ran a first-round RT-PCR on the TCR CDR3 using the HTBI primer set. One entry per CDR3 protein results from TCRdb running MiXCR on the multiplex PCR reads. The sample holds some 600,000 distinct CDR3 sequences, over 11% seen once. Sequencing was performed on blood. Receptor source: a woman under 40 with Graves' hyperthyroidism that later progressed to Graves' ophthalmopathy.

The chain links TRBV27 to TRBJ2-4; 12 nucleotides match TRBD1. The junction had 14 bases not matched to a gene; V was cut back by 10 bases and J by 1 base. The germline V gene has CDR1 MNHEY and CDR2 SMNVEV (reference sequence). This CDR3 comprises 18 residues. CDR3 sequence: CATPGQGAGDPAKNIQYF. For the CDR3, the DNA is TGTGCCACCCCGGGACAGGGGGCCGGGGACCCGGCCAAAAACATTCAGTACTTC.

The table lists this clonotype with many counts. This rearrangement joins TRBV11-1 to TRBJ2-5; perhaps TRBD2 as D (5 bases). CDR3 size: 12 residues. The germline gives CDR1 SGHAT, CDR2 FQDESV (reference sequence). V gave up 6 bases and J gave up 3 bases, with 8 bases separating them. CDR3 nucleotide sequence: TGTGCCAGCAGGGGAGCGGAAGAGACCCAGTACTTC. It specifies CASRGAEETQYF.

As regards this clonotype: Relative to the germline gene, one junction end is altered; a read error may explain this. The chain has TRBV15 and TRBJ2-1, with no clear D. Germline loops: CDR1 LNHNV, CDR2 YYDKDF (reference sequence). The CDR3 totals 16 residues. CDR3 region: CAASRDRLEFENEQFF. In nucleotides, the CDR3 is TGTGCCGCCAGCAGAGATCGCCTGGAGTTTGAAAATGAGCAGTTCTTC.

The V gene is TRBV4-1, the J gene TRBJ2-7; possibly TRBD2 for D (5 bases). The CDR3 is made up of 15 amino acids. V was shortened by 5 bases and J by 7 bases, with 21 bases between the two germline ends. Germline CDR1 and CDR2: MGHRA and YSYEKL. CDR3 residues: CASSYSALVGVEQYF. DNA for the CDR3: TGCGCCAGCAGCTATTCGGCCCTCGTCGGGGTAGAGCAGTACTTC.

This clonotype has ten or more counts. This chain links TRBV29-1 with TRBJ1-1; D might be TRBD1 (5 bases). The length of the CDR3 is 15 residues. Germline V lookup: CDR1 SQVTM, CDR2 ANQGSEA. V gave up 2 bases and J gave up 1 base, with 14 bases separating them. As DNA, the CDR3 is TGCAGCGTTGAATACGCCCTCGACAGGAACACTGAAGCTTTCTTT. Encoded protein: CSVEYALDRNTEAFF.

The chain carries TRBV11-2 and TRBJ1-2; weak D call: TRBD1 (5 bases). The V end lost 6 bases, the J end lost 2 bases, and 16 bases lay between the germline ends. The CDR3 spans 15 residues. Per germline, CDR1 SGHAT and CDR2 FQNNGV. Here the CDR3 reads CASREGTWGNYGYTF. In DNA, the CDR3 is TGTGCCAGCAGGGAAGGGACTTGGGGCAACTATGGCTACACCTTC. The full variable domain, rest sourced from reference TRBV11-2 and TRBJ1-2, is EAGVAQSPRYKIIEKRQSVAFWCNPISGHATLYWYQQILGQGPKLLIQFQNNGVVDDSQLPKDRFSAERLKGVDSTLKIQPAKLEDSAVYLCASREGTWGNYGYTFGSGTRLTVV.

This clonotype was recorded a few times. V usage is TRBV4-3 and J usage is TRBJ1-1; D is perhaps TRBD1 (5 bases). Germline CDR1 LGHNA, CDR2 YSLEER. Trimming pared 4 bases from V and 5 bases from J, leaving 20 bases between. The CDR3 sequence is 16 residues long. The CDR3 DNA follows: TGCGCCAGCAGCCTCCGAGGGGCTACAGGAGAGACTGAAGCTTTCTTT. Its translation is CASSLRGATGETEAFF.

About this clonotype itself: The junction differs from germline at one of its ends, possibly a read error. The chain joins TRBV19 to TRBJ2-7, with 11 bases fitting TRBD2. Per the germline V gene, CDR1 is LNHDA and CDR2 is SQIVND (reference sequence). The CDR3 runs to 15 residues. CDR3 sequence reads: CASSPTSGSSYKQYF. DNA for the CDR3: TGTGCCAGTAGTCCCACTAGCGGGAGCTCCTACAAGCAGTACTTC.

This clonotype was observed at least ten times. As DNA, the CDR3 is TGTGCCAGCAGCTCTACAGGGAACGAGCAGTACTTC. It specifies CASSSTGNEQYF. The chain carries TRBV11-2 and TRBJ2-7; the D gene is possibly TRBD1 (6 bases). The V end lost 4 bases, the J end lost 5 bases, and 9 bases lay between the germline ends. The CDR3 runs to 12 residues. Germline CDR1 and CDR2: SGHAT and FQNNGV. The full variable domain, rest sourced from reference TRBV11-2 and TRBJ2-7, is EAGVAQSPRYKIIEKRQSVAFWCNPISGHATLYWYQQILGQGPKLLIQFQNNGVVDDSQLPKDRFSAERLKGVDSTLKIQPAKLEDSAVYLCASSSTGNEQYFGPGTRLTVT.

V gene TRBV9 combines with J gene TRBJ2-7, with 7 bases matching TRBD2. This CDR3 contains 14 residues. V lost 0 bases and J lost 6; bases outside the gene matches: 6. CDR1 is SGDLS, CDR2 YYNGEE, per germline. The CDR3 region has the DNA TGTGCCAGCAGCGTAGGGGGGGGAGGTCGCGAGCAGTACTTC. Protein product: CASSVGGGGREQYF.

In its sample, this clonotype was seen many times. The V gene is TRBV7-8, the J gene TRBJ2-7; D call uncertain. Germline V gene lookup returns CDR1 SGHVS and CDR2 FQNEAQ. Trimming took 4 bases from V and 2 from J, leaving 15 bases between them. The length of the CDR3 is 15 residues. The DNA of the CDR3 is TGTGCCAGCAGCTACGAGGTCGGCCAAACCTACGAGCAGTACTTC. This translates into CASSYEVGQTYEQYF.

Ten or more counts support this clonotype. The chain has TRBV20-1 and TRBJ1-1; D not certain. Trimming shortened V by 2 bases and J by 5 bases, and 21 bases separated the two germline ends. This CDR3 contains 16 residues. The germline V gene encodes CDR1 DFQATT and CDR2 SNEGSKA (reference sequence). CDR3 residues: CSARHKYYTLVTEAFF. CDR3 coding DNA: TGCAGTGCTAGACATAAATACTACACATTGGTGACTGAAGCTTTCTTT.

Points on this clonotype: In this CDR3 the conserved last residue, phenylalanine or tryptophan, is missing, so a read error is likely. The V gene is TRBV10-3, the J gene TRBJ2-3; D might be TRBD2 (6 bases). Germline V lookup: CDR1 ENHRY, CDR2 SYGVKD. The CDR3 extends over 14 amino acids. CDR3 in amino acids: CASSDTLAPDTQYV. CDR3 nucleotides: TGTGCCAGCAGTGACACACTAGCCCCAGATACGCAGTATGTT.

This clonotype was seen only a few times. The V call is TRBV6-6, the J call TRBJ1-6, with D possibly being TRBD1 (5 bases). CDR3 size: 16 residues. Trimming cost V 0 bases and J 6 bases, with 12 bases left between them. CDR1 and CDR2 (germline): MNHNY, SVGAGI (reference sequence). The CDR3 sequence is CASSYSTGTANSPLHF. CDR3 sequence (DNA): TGTGCCAGCAGTTACTCCACCGGGACGGCTAATTCACCCCTCCACTTT.

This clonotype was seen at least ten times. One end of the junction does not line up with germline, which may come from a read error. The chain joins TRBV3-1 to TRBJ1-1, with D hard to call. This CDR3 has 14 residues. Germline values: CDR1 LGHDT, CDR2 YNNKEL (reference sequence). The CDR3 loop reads CASSQVTGGTEAFF. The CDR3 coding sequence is TGCGCCAGCAGCCAAGTTACGGGAGGCACTGAAGCTTTCTTT.

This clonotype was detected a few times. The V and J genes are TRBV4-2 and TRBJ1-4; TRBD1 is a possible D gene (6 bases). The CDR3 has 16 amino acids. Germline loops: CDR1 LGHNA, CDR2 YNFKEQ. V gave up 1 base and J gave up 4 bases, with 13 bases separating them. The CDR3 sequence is CASSQVLQGINEKLFF. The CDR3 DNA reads TGTGCCAGCAGCCAAGTACTTCAGGGGATTAATGAAAAACTGTTTTTT.

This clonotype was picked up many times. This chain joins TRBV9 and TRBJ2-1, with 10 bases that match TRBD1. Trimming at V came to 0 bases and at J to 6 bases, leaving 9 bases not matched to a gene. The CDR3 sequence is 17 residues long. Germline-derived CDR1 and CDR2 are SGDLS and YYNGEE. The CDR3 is CASSVVSIGTGANEQFF. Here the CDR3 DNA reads TGTGCCAGCAGCGTAGTGTCTATAGGGACAGGGGCCAATGAGCAGTTCTTC.